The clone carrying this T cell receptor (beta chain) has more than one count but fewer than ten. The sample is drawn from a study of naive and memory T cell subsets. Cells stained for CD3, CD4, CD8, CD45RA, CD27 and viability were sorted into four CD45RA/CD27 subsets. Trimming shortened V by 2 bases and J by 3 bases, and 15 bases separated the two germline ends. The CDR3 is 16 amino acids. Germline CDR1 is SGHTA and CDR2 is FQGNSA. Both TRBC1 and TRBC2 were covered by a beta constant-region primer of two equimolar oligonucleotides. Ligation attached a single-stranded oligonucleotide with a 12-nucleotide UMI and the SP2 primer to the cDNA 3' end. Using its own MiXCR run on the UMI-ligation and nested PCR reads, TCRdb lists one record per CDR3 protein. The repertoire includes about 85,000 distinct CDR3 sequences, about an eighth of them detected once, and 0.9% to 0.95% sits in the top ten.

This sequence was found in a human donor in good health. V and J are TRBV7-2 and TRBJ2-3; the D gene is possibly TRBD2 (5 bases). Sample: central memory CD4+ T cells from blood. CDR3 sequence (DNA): TGTGCCAGCAGCTTATTTGGACTTCAAATTACAGATACGCAGTATTTT. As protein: CASSLFGLQITDTQYF.